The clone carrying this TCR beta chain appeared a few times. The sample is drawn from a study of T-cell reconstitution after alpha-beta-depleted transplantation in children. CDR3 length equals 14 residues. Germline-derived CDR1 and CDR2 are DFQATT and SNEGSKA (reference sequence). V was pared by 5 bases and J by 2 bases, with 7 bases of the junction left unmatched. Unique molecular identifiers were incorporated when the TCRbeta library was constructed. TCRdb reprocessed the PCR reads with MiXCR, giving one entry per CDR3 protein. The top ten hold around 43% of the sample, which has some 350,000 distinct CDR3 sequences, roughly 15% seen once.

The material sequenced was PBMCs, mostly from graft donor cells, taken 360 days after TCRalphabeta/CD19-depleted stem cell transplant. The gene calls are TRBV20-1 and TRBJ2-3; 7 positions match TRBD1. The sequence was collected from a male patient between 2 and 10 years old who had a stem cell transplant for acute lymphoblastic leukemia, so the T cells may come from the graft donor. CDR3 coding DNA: TGCAGTGCTCCCGGGACAGTAGCCACAGATACGCAGTATTTT. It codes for CSAPGTVATDTQYF.